This entry lists 25 T cell receptor beta chains sequenced from one sample in a study of blood T cell repertoires in COVID-19 (dated by TCRdb to the early 2020s). Library construction relied on the immunoSEQ multiplex PCR assay. Sourced from immuneACCESS, this table was stored by TCRdb with only in-frame sequences that have V and J called. A share of the clones is absent; for the studies checked, an unresolved V gene accounts for under half, and the remainder has no known explanation. The sample records about 120,000 clones, roughly 91% of which are singletons. Together, the top ten hold 15% to 20% of the sample. The sequenced sample consisted of peripheral blood. The origin of the receptors is a human donor with acute or convalescent COVID-19. The donor label of this sample is uncertain.

The rearrangement links TRBV2 to TRBJ1-1; TRBD1 agrees at 7 bases. CDR1 is SNHLY and CDR2 is FYNNEI in the germline V gene. The CDR3 covers 14 residues. J lost 0 bases, V lost 7 bases, and 5 bases had no gene match. The CDR3 region is CASTQTGLNTEAFF. The CDR3 bases are TGTGCCAGCACCCAGACAGGGTTGAACACTGAAGCTTTCTTT.

This clone has only one observation. The CDR3 DNA reads as TGCGCCAGCAGCCCCTGGGACAGGGGGGTCGGCACTGAAGCTTTCTTT. This codes for CASSPWDRGVGTEAFF. The chain has TRBV5-1 and TRBJ1-1, with TRBD1 identical over 11 bases. V lost 4 bases and J lost 4; bases outside the gene matches: 9. CDR3 length: 16 amino acids. Germline V gene lookup returns CDR1 SGHRS and CDR2 YFSETQ.

This clone appeared once. This chain links TRBV9 with TRBJ1-1; D unresolved. V was trimmed by 0 bases and J by 11 bases, leaving 14 bases between them. CDR1 and CDR2 from the germline V gene are SGDLS and YYNGEE. This CDR3 comprises 13 residues. The CDR3 here is CASSVGEGPRAFF. CDR3 nucleotide sequence: TGTGCCAGCAGCGTAGGGGAGGGCCCGAGGGCTTTCTTT.

The sample holds one count of this clone. The chain uses TRBV6-5 and TRBJ1-1; 7 bases are a match to TRBD1. Germline trimming cut 7 bases from V and 0 bases from J; bases unmatched to any gene: 8. There are 15 residues in the CDR3. Germline V gene lookup returns CDR1 MNHEY and CDR2 SVGAGI. The CDR3: CASTRQGPMNTEAFF. The CDR3 DNA reads TGTGCCAGCACCCGACAGGGCCCCATGAACACTGAAGCTTTCTTT.

J is TRBJ2-5 and V is TRBV7-2; TRBD1 matches at 7 bases. The CDR3 consists of 14 residues. The V gene end was trimmed by 5 bases and the J gene end by 5 bases; junction bases not matched to a gene: 8. CDR1 and CDR2 (germline): SGHTA, FQGNSA. The CDR3 sequence is CASSPDRVMETQYF. For the CDR3, the DNA is TGTGCCAGCAGCCCTGACAGGGTGATGGAGACCCAGTACTTC.

The V and J genes are TRBV11-3 and TRBJ2-1, with TRBD2 identical over 10 bases. CDR1 is SGHNT, CDR2 YENEEA, per germline. CDR3 length: 15 residues. The trim removed 4 bases at V and 2 bases at J, leaving 2 bases unmatched. The CDR3 region has the DNA TGTGCCAGCAGCTCTAGCGGGAGAGCCTACAATGAGCAGTTCTTC. Translating it yields CASSSSGRAYNEQFF. The full variable domain, in which reference TRBV11-3 and TRBJ2-1 provide the parts outside the CDR3, is EAGVVQSPRYKIIEKKQPVAFWCNPISGHNTLYWYLQNLGQGPELLIRYENEEAVDDSQLPKDRFSAERLKGVDSTLKIQPAELGDSAVYLCASSSSGRAYNEQFFGPGTRLTVL.

The chain couples TRBV2 to TRBJ1-4, with a weak D call TRBD1 (6 bases). The CDR3 totals 16 residues. CDR1 is SNHLY and CDR2 is FYNNEI in the germline V gene. Trimming stripped 2 bases from V and 7 bases from J, with 17 bases between. Here the CDR3 reads CASSERRGALVEKLFF. The CDR3 DNA is TGTGCCAGCAGTGAACGTCGGGGGGCGTTAGTTGAAAAACTGTTTTTT. The full variable domain, completed using reference TRBV2 and TRBJ1-4, is EPEVTQTPSHQVTQMGQEVILRCVPISNHLYFYWYRQILGQKVEFLVSFYNNEISEKSEIFDDQFSVERPDGSNFTLKIRSTKLEDSAMYFCASSERRGALVEKLFFGSGTQLSVL.

V gene TRBV4-2 combines with J gene TRBJ1-2, with D possibly matching TRBD1 (5 bases). From germline, CDR1 is LGHNA and CDR2 YNFKEQ. Between the trimmed V and J ends, which lost 0 bases and 8 bases, there was a span of 13 bases. This CDR3 region has 14 residues. CDR3 nucleotide sequence: TGTGCCAGCAGCCAAGATGGGGGGTCTATGGGCTACACCTTC. It yields the protein CASSQDGGSMGYTF.

The chain couples TRBV30 to TRBJ1-2; 9 bases map to TRBD1. Germline V gene sequence: CDR1 GTSNPN, CDR2 SVGIG (reference sequence). The V and J ends lost 6 bases and 6 bases, in that order; junction bases with no gene match: 5. The CDR3 runs to 12 residues. The CDR3 loop is CACTQGAHGYTF. The CDR3 DNA follows: TGTGCCTGTACACAGGGGGCGCATGGCTACACCTTC.

There are a few counts of this clone. The chain has TRBV7-9 and TRBJ2-7; 8 positions match TRBD2. This CDR3 has 15 amino acids. CDR1 and CDR2 from the germline V gene are SEHNR and FQNEAQ (reference sequence). V lost 4 bases and J lost 4; bases outside the gene matches: 9. DNA of the CDR3: TGTGCCAGCAGCTCTTCGGCGGGAGGATGGTACGAGCAGTACTTC. Its translation is CASSSSAGGWYEQYF.

This chain connects TRBV27 to TRBJ2-3; 8 bases fit TRBD2. The CDR3 is 17 amino acids. V lost 5 bases and J lost 2; bases outside the gene matches: 12. Germline V gene data show CDR1 as MNHEY and CDR2 as SMNVEV (reference sequence). CDR3 sequence reads: CASSPLRVAGYTDTQYF. CDR3 coding DNA: TGTGCCAGCAGTCCTCTTCGGGTAGCGGGGTACACAGATACGCAGTATTTT.

This chain connects TRBV4-3 to TRBJ2-6; a weak D match, TRBD1 (5 bases). Trimming removed 4 bases from V and 2 bases from J, with 12 bases in between. CDR3 length equals 16 residues. The V gene's germline CDR1 is LGHNA and CDR2 YSLEER. The CDR3: CASSPQEGAGANVLTF. The CDR3 nucleotides read TGCGCCAGCAGCCCACAGGAAGGGGCTGGGGCCAACGTCCTGACTTTC.

The chain carries TRBV6-1 and TRBJ2-3, with 10 positions matching TRBD2. Germline-derived CDR1 and CDR2 are MNHNS and SASEGT. The CDR3 spans 18 residues. Unmatched junction bases numbered 10, after V lost 1 base and J lost 3 bases. In DNA, the CDR3 is TGTGCCAGCAGTGAAGAGCGGGGGGGCCGATCTGGTACAGATACGCAGTATTTT. This gives the protein CASSEERGGRSGTDTQYF.

This sequence joins TRBV2 and TRBJ2-2, with D tentatively TRBD2 (6 bases). V was shortened by 3 bases and J by 4 bases, with 12 bases between the two germline ends. Germline CDR1 reads SNHLY; CDR2 reads FYNNEI. The CDR3 runs 15 residues. The CDR3 sequence is CASSEGRGGTGELFF. In DNA form, the CDR3 reads TGTGCCAGCAGTGAGGGGCGGGGAGGCACCGGGGAGCTGTTTTTT.

The chain couples TRBV6-2 or TRBV6-3 to TRBJ2-7; TRBD1 aligns across 8 bases. The germline gives CDR1 MNHEY, CDR2 SVGEGT. V lost 5 bases and J lost 2; bases outside the gene matches: 11. The CDR3 has 16 residues. Written as DNA, the CDR3 is TGTGCCAGCAGTGCCCCCTCGAGACAGGGGACCTACGAGCAGTACTTC. It yields the protein CASSAPSRQGTYEQYF.

This clone was detected a few times. The chain couples TRBV19 to TRBJ1-2, with TRBD1 as a possible D gene (6 bases). This CDR3 is built from 13 residues. Trimming took off 2 bases at V and 9 bases at J, with 13 bases between the two ends. Germline CDR1 LNHDA, CDR2 SQIVND (reference sequence). In DNA form, the CDR3 reads TGTGCCAGTAGTATAATTCAGGGGCGAAGCTACACCTTC. Translation gives CASSIIQGRSYTF.

The J gene is TRBJ1-2, the V gene TRBV4-3, with D possibly being TRBD1 (5 bases). V was trimmed by 0 bases and J by 4 bases, leaving 15 bases between them. The CDR3 totals 16 residues. CDR1 is LGHNA, CDR2 YSLEER, per germline. CDR3: CASSQDWRQHFYGYTF. CDR3 in DNA: TGCGCCAGCAGCCAAGACTGGCGACAGCACTTCTATGGCTACACCTTC.

V usage is TRBV7-2 and J usage is TRBJ2-1, with 7 bases identical to TRBD2. V was clipped by 5 bases and J by 5 bases; unmatched bases: 15. CDR1 is SGHTA and CDR2 is FQGNSA in the germline V gene. The CDR3 contains 17 residues. CDR3 DNA sequence: TGTGCCAGCAGCCGTGGCGGGCGGGCTCGGGGGGACAATGAGCAGTTCTTC. Translating gives CASSRGGRARGDNEQFF.

CDR3 residues: CASSQDRLNSPLHF. CDR3 nucleotides: TGTGCCAGCAGCCAAGACAGACTTAATTCACCCCTCCACTTT. The V call is TRBV7-9, the J call TRBJ1-6, with a tentative D call TRBD1 (5 bases). With 5 bases removed from V and 6 bases from J, the gap between germline ends came to 11 bases. The V gene's germline CDR1 is SEHNR and CDR2 FQNEAQ (reference sequence). The CDR3 sequence is 14 residues long. The complete variable domain, with remaining parts taken from reference TRBV7-9 and TRBJ1-6, reads DTGVSQNPRHKITKRGQNVTFRCDPISEHNRLYWYRQTLGQGPEFLTYFQNEAQLEKSRLLSDRFSAERPKGSFSTLEIQRTEQGDSAMYLCASSQDRLNSPLHFGNGTRLTVT.

As for this clone: The same CDR3 also results from other DNA sequences found in this sample. The gene calls are TRBV6-1 and TRBJ1-2, with a weak D call TRBD1 (5 bases). The CDR3 is 14 amino acids. Trimming removed 3 bases at V and 4 bases at J, with 12 bases between. Per the germline V gene, CDR1 is MNHNS and CDR2 is SASEGT. CDR3 in DNA: TGTGCCAGCAGTGAGGGCGGCCAGGGCTATGGCTACACCTTC. Protein product: CASSEGGQGYGYTF.

The chain uses TRBV6-5 and TRBJ1-4; TRBD1 is a possible D gene (5 bases). CDR3 size: 14 residues. Germline-derived CDR1 and CDR2 are MNHEY and SVGAGI. V lost 6 bases and J 0 bases, leaving 8 bases between the germline ends. This CDR3 is CASSQGATNEKLFF. As DNA, the CDR3 is TGTGCCAGCAGCCAAGGGGCAACTAATGAAAAACTGTTTTTT.

This clone was observed a single time. This chain joins TRBV21-1 and TRBJ1-5; the table names TRBD1, a call not compared with the DNA. TRBV21-1 is reported as a pseudogene. This CDR3 contains 15 residues. The CDR3 is CASLPRTGRGQPQHF. CDR3 nucleotide sequence: TGTGCCAGCCTACCTCGGACAGGGCGGGGGCAGCCCCAGCATTTT.

This clone was observed a handful of times. This chain connects TRBV29-1 to TRBJ1-6, with 11 bases aligning to TRBD1. Per germline, CDR1 SQVTM and CDR2 ANQGSEA. Unmatched junction bases numbered 6, after V lost 6 bases and J lost 14 bases. This CDR3 has 12 residues. The CDR3 reads CSVYGTGGSLHF. The DNA for the CDR3 is TGCAGCGTCTACGGGACAGGGGGTTCCCTCCACTTT.

DNA for the CDR3: TGCGCCAGCAGCTCCCGGCGGATTTTTGCCGGCGGGACGTCAATTGATACGCAGTATTTT. This gives the protein CASSSRRIFAGGTSIDTQYF. The chain carries TRBV5-1 and TRBJ2-3; TRBD2 is a possible D gene (6 bases). The length of the CDR3 is 20 residues. Trimming took off 3 bases at V and 6 bases at J, with 32 bases between the two ends. Germline CDR1 reads SGHRS; CDR2 reads YFSETQ.

This chain uses TRBV10-3 with TRBJ2-1; the match to TRBD2 covers 8 bases. The CDR3 loop spans 16 amino acids. V trimming: 5 bases; J trimming: 4 bases; junction bases outside the gene matches: 10. Germline V gene data show CDR1 as ENHRY and CDR2 as SYGVKD. CDR3 in DNA: TGTGCCATCAGTACGACGGGGGGGAGGGTGTACAATGAGCAGTTCTTC. Amino acids: CAISTTGGRVYNEQFF.